This is a list of T cell receptor beta chains from one sample in a study of human T cells and chemical hapten exposure. A single record per CDR3 protein comes from TCRdb applying MiXCR to the RACE reads. Here the sample spans just under 350,000 distinct CDR3 sequences, around 7% being singletons. Here the sequenced sample was whole blood, taken in connection with sensitization to the hapten diphenylcyclopropenone (DPC). The receptors shown here come from a young woman with alopecia areata. Some clones in this sample may be carry-over from other donors' samples. Each CDR3 is given with its conserved first and last residue.

>TRBV18|TRBJ2-4
CASSPGLAQNIQYF
>TRBV6-5|TRBJ2-5
CASSYLTSGQETQYF
>TRBV28|TRBJ1-4
CASSFYGNNEKLFF
>TRBV5-1|TRBJ1-1
CASSLDQLGGVTEAFF
>TRBV7-9|TRBJ2-2
CASSLVNPYKNTGELFF
>TRBV21-1|TRBJ2-1
CASIKLGSSYNEQFF
>TRBV6-6|TRBJ1-3
CASSYSGNTIYF
>TRBV18|TRBJ1-1
CASSPAINRDTEAFF
>TRBV20-1|TRBJ2-3
CSAREPGGANSDTQYF
>TRBV7-2|TRBJ1-4
CASSLVGASYEKLFF
>TRBV12-3/TRBV12-4|TRBJ1-6
CASSFGVMSSPLHF
>TRBV6-6|TRBJ1-1
CASSYSTANTEAFF
>TRBV19|TRBJ2-6
CASSIQRGTGANVLTF
>TRBV29-1|TRBJ1-2
CSVAVQVSGYTF
>TRBV9|TRBJ1-1
CASSVVRRNTEAFF
>TRBV5-1|TRBJ2-3
CASSRDEMKDTQYF
>TRBV6-1|TRBJ1-5
CASSEWRNQPQHF
>TRBV11-2|TRBJ1-5
CASSLQGAEQPQHF
>TRBV6-6|TRBJ1-1
CASSYRTEHEAFF
>TRBV6-5|TRBJ1-2
CASSYWGAQGYTF
>TRBV29-1|TRBJ2-7
CSVVGTAVHEQYF
>TRBV6-5|TRBJ1-4
CTSSRTGVEKLFF
>TRBV11-2|TRBJ2-3
CASSATTSGGAYTQYF
>TRBV7-9|TRBJ1-2
CASSLGGGIDGYTF
>TRBV6-1|TRBJ2-1
CASSEEGTSGVSRGEQFF
>TRBV9|TRBJ2-3
CASSVRVRGDTQYF
>TRBV12-5|TRBJ1-2
CASGFSNYGYTF
>TRBV13|TRBJ2-3
CASETATSTDTQYF
>TRBV25-1|TRBJ2-1
CASSAGTGEVNEQFF
>TRBV7-2|TRBJ2-3
CASSPSSGVRTDTQYF
>TRBV6-5|TRBJ2-1
CASSGLGKSSYNEQFF
>TRBV29-1|TRBJ2-2
CSVAYAGELFF
>TRBV5-6|TRBJ1-5
CASSQQTDRGLYQPQHF
>TRBV6-2/TRBV6-3|TRBJ1-5
CASSYYGRGSNQPQHF
>TRBV10-3|TRBJ1-5
CAISVDNNQPQHF
>TRBV4-3|TRBJ2-1
CASSQRTGGFSNEQFF
>TRBV7-2|TRBJ1-6
CASSRKLNSPLHF
>TRBV4-2|TRBJ2-7
CASSQETRGGFYEQYF
>TRBV10-3|TRBJ2-3
CAISPRADTQYF
>TRBV5-1|TRBJ2-3
CASSLSSGGSEGTQYF